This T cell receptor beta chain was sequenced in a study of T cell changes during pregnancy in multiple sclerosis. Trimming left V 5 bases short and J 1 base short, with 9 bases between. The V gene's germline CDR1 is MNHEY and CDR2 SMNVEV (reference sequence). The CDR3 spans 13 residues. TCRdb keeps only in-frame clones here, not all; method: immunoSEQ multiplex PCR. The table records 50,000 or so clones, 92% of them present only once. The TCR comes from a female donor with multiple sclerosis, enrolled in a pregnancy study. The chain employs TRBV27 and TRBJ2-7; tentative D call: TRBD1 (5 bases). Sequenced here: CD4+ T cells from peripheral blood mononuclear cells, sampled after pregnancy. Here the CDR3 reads CASSRQKSYEQYF. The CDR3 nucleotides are TGTGCCAGCAGTCGACAGAAATCCTACGAGCAGTACTTC.